Detailed here is one T cell receptor (beta chain). Antigen specificity is unknown. The data belong to a study of T-cell memory formation after mild COVID-19. Overall study: Largely donor-specific TCR clusters were found. Points from the study as a whole: A subset of responding clones appeared in pre-infection memory, suggesting cross-reactive memory joined.

The CDR3 extends over 12 amino acids. The V end lost 7 bases, the J end lost 4 bases, and 11 bases lay between the germline ends. TCRdb independently ran MiXCR on the 5' RACE reads; one entry per CDR3 protein. Found here are roughly 580,000 distinct CDR3 sequences, 18% of them singletons; the top ten hold about 11%. The chain has TRBV12-3 or TRBV12-4 and TRBJ2-7; D may be TRBD2 (7 bases). The sequenced sample consisted of PBMCs or a T cell subset sorted from them (not recorded which). This receptor was identified in an adult woman who had mild COVID-19 (a few samples of this study predate the infection). Cell type and time point are not known. The CDR3 region is CASMEGGYEQYF. The CDR3 region has the DNA TGTGCCAGCATGGAGGGGGGGTACGAGCAGTACTTC.